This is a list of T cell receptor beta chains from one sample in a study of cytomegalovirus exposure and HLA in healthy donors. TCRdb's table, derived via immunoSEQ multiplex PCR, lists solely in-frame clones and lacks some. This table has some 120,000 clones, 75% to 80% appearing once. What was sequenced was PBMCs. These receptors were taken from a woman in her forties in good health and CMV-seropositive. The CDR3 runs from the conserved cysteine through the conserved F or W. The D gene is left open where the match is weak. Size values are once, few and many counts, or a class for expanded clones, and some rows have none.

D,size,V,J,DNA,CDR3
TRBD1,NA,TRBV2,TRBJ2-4,TGTGCCAGCAGTGCCCTGGGACAGGGGATAAACATTCAGTACTTC,CASSALGQGINIQYF
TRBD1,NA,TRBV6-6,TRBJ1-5,TGTGCCAGCACACCCCAGGGGGGAAGTCAGCCCCAGCATTTT,CASTPQGGSQPQHF
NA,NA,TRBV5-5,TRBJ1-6,TGTGCCAGCAGCTTGTTGTCGAGAGATAATTCACCCCTCCACTTT,CASSLLSRDNSPLHF
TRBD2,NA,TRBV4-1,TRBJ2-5,TGCGCCAGCAGCCAAATAGCGGGGTCACAAGAGACCCAGTACTTC,CASSQIAGSQETQYF
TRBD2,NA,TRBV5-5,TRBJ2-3,TGTGCCAGCAGCTCCCTTAGCGGGGCGGGTACGCAGTATTTT,CASSSLSGAGTQYF
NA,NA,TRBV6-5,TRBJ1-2,TGTGCCAGCAGTTACTCGATGGCTAGGGGCTACACCTTC,CASSYSMARGYTF
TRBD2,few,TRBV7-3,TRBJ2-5,TGTGCCAGCAGCTTAGGGCTAGCGGGTATGGAGACCCAGTACTTC,CASSLGLAGMETQYF
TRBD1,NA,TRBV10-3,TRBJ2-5,TGTGCCATCAGTGCTGGGACAGGGGGGGCAGAGACCCAGTACTTC,CAISAGTGGAETQYF
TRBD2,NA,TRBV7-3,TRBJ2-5,TGTGCCAGCAGCTTATCAGCGGGGGGGCAACAAGAGACCCAGTACTTC,CASSLSAGGQQETQYF
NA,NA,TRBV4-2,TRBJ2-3,TGTGCCAGCAGCCAAGTCGGGACTCGGACGATAACAGATACGCAGTATTTT,CASSQVGTRTITDTQYF